Shown below are 7 T cell receptor beta chains from a single sample sequenced in a study of T-cell reconstitution after alpha-beta-depleted transplantation in children. Unique molecular identifiers were incorporated when the TCRbeta library was constructed. From the PCR reads, TCRdb called clonotypes with MiXCR, one entry per CDR3 protein. The sample includes fewer than 750,000 distinct CDR3 sequences, about a quarter of them seen just once. Here the sequenced sample was PBMCs, taken before TCRalphabeta/CD19-depleted stem cell transplant. The receptors derive from a boy under two years old with Wiskott-Aldrich syndrome, due to receive a stem cell transplant.

V and J are TRBV5-1 and TRBJ2-7; D unresolved. The length of the CDR3 is 14 residues. Deletions cut 4 bases from V and 0 bases from J, with 11 bases between. CDR1 SGHRS and CDR2 YFSETQ come from the germline V gene. The CDR3 is CASSPLTVSYEQYF. DNA of the CDR3: TGCGCCAGCAGCCCGTTGACGGTCTCCTACGAGCAGTACTTC.

In its sample, this clonotype was seen a few times. V and J are TRBV29-1 and TRBJ2-5, with D possibly being TRBD2 (5 bases). Germline V CDR1 and CDR2: SQVTM, ANQGSEA. CDR3 length: 13 amino acids. V shed 7 bases and J shed 5 bases, with 17 bases lying between them. This CDR3 is CSAPAAGLETQYF. The CDR3 bases are TGCAGCGCCCCTGCGGCGGGTTTGGAGACCCAGTACTTC.

This clonotype was counted between two and nine times. The rearrangement joins TRBV2 to TRBJ2-1; D remains unclear. V shed 7 bases and J shed 5 bases, with 12 bases lying between them. The CDR3 totals 13 residues. Germline CDR1 reads SNHLY; CDR2 reads FYNNEI. CDR3 DNA: TGTGCCAGCATGGAGTTGGGGAACAATGAGCAGTTCTTC. It is translated as CASMELGNNEQFF.

Only a few counts were recorded for this clonotype. The rearrangement joins TRBV6-1 to TRBJ1-2; the D is unclear. The V end was cut by 1 base, the J end by 8 bases, with 20 bases between. The CDR3 is 16 amino acids. Germline lookup yields CDR1 MNHNS and CDR2 SASEGT. CDR3 protein: CASSEEITVWILGYTF. In nucleotides, the CDR3 is TGTGCCAGCAGTGAAGAGATTACAGTTTGGATTCTAGGCTACACCTTC.

This CDR3 is CASTSAEQLAKNIQYF. CDR3 bases: TGTGCCAGCACTTCGGCGGAGCAACTAGCCAAAAACATTCAGTACTTC. The chain joins TRBV28 to TRBJ2-4; the D is unclear. From germline, CDR1 is MDHEN and CDR2 SYDVKM. V lost 7 bases and J 0 bases, leaving 16 bases between the germline ends. The CDR3 covers 16 residues.

Only a few counts were recorded for this clonotype. The chain recombines TRBV29-1 with TRBJ2-1; 8 positions agree with TRBD1. V lost 6 bases, J lost 2 bases, and 9 bases stayed unmatched. This CDR3 is 15 amino acids long. The germline gives CDR1 SQVTM, CDR2 ANQGSEA. In nucleotides, the CDR3 is TGCAGCGTCCTAAGCCGGGACAGGCCCTACAATGAGCAGTTCTTC. Residues: CSVLSRDRPYNEQFF.

The J gene is TRBJ2-7, the V gene TRBV5-5; TRBD1 aligns across 9 bases. Trimming cost V 1 base and J 6 bases; bases outside gene matches: 11. The CDR3 runs 16 residues. The germline V gene has CDR1 SGHKS and CDR2 YYEKEE (reference sequence). The CDR3 sequence is CASSLLGTGSSVEQYF. The DNA for the CDR3 is TGTGCCAGCAGCTTGCTAGGGACAGGGAGTTCCGTCGAGCAGTACTTC.